This T cell receptor (beta chain) was documented in a study of blood T cell repertoires in COVID-19. Study as a whole: COVID-19 samples from acute and convalescent phases originated in the United States, Italy and Spain. T cells, B-cell-depleted T cells, or PBMCs supplied cDNA or gDNA.

Germline values: CDR1 GTSNPN, CDR2 SVGIG (reference sequence). V was shortened by 5 bases and J by 4 bases, with 18 bases between the two germline ends. This CDR3 is built from 14 residues. This clone was seen a handful of times. Original methodology: Reference gene primer amplification in the assay estimated nucleated cell counts. Measured with immunoSEQ multiplex PCR; TCRdb has only the in-frame clones, and not every one. V, J and clone size reflect that table, while D and trimming were determined from the DNA. The sample has around 100,000 clones, over 65% seen once. The sequencing sample was made of peripheral blood. The source of this sequence is a human donor in a cohort sampled during active COVID-19. The genes are TRBV30 and TRBJ2-7; possible D gene TRBD1, 6 bases. CDR3 sequence: CAWGREGVAYEQYF. CDR3 sequence (DNA): TGTGCCTGGGGCCGTGAGGGGGTCGCGTACGAGCAGTACTTC.